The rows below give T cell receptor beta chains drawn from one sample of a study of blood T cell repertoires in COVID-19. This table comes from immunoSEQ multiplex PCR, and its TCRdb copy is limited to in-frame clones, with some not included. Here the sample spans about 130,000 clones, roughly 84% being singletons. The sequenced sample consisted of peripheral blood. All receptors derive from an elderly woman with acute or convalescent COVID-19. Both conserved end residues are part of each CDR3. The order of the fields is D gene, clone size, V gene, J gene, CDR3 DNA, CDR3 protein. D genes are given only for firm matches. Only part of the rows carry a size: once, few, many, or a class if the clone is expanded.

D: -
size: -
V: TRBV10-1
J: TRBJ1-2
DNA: TGCGCCAGCAGTGAGCAACAGGAGTCCTATGGCTACACCTTC
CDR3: CASSEQQESYGYTF

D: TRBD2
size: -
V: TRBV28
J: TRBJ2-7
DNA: TGCGCGGCGGGGGGCACGCCCTACGAGCAGTACTTC
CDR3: CAAGGTPYEQYF

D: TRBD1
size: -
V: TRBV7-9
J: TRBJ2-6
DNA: TGTGCCAGCAGCCTACTACCGGGACAGGGGGTGGGGGCCAACGTCCTGACTTTC
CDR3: CASSLLPGQGVGANVLTF

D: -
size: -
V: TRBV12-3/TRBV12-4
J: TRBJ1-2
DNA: TGTGCCAGCTCCTTTGCGGGGCCCGCTGGCTACACCTTC
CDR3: CASSFAGPAGYTF

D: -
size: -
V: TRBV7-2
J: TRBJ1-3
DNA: TGTGCCAGCAGCTTAGGCGCTTCTGGAAACACCATATATTTT
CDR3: CASSLGASGNTIYF

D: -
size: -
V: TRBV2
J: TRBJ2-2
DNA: TGTGCCAGCAGTGAGGGTGGAATAGGGGACACCGGGGAGCTGTTTTTT
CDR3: CASSEGGIGDTGELFF

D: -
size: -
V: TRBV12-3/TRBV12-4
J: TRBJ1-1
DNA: TGTGCCAGCGCGTCGAGCGGGGACACTGAAGCTTTCTTT
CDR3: CASASSGDTEAFF

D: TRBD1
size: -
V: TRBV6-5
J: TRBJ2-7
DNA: TGTGCCAGCAGGGTCCGGGACAGGGTTGAAGAGCAGTACTTC
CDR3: CASRVRDRVEEQYF

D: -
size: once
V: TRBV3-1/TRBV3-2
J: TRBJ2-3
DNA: TGTGCCAGCAGCCTTTCTAAAGATACGCAGTATTTT
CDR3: CASSLSKDTQYF

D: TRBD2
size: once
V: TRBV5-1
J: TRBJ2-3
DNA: TGCGCCAGCAGCCGGGCGGGAGGGCCCACAGATACGCAGTATTTT
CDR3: CASSRAGGPTDTQYF

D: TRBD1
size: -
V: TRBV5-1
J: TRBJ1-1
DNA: TGCGCCAGCAGCCAACAGGGGATCGGAACTGAAGCTTTCTTT
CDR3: CASSQQGIGTEAFF

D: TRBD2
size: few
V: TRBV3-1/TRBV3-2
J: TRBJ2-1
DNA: TGTGCCAGCAGCTTCCGGACTAGTTTGATCAATGAGCAGTTCTTC
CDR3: CASSFRTSLINEQFF

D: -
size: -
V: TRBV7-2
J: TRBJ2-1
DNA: TGTGCCAGCAGCCTTTTGAGGGTTTCCGGGGAGCAGTTCTTC
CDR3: CASSLLRVSGEQFF

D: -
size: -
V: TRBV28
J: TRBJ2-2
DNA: TGTGCCAGCAGTTCAGGGGACCGCACCGGGGAGCTGTTTTTT
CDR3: CASSSGDRTGELFF

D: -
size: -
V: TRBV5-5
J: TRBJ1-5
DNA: TGTGCCAGCAGCTTGACTCAAGCGGGGGAGCCCCCAAATCAGCCCCAGCATTTT
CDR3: CASSLTQAGEPPNQPQHF

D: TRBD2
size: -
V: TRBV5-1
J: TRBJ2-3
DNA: TGCGCCAGCAGCTTGCCTAGCGGGGCCACAGATACGCAGTATTTT
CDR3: CASSLPSGATDTQYF